This record concerns one T cell receptor (beta chain) sequence. Its matching antigen is unknown. This sample is drawn from a study of beta chain features in type 1 diabetes. Study summary: There was similarity between patients and healthy donors in age, gender and cell yields. Study-level points and caveats: The study found that naive, central memory and Treg TCRB repertoires appeared more similar in patients than in healthy donors. Shortening that was moderate but significant affected the TCRB CDR3s of Type 1 diabetes patients in all four CD4+ subsets.

Reverse transcription of all isolated RNA meant that expressed TCRB transcripts were sequenced. The repertoire was sequenced with immunoSEQ multiplex PCR; TCRdb's copy has only in-frame clones and lacks some. In the table there are around 690,000 clones, under 15% of which are singletons. V lost 7 bases and J lost 2; bases outside the gene matches: 2. The length of the CDR3 is 14 residues. Looked up from germline, CDR1 is MNHEY and CDR2 is SVGAGI. The sequence derives from a man aged 25 to 45 with type 1 diabetes. This chain uses TRBV6-5 with TRBJ2-1; 10 bases are shared with TRBD1. The sequenced material came from naive CD4+ T cells from blood. The CDR3 protein is CASMDRGAYNEQFF. The CDR3 DNA reads as TGTGCCAGCATGGACAGGGGGGCCTACAATGAGCAGTTCTTC.